This T cell receptor (beta chain) appears in the sequencing data of a study of cytomegalovirus exposure and HLA in healthy donors. Study-level points and caveats: In a later analysis, V- and J-gene trimming of beta chains associated with a DCLRE1C missense variant, replicated independently.

PCR used 60 Vbeta primers and 13 Jbeta primers. TCRdb keeps only in-frame clones here, not all; method: immunoSEQ multiplex PCR. Counted here are 110,000 or so clones, around 15% occurring once; the ten biggest clones make up roughly 0.79%. Remarks on this clone: Its cognate antigen is unknown.

The length of the CDR3 is 15 residues. The V gene's germline CDR1 is KGHSH and CDR2 LQKENI. The V end was cut by 2 bases, the J end by 0 bases, with 8 bases between. The chain links TRBV18 to TRBJ1-5; D possibly corresponds to TRBD1 (6 bases). This TCR came from a female donor in good health and CMV-seronegative. The sample was PBMCs. CDR3 bases: TGTGCCAGCTCACCAGGGGACAATAGCAATCAGCCCCAGCATTTT. It specifies CASSPGDNSNQPQHF.